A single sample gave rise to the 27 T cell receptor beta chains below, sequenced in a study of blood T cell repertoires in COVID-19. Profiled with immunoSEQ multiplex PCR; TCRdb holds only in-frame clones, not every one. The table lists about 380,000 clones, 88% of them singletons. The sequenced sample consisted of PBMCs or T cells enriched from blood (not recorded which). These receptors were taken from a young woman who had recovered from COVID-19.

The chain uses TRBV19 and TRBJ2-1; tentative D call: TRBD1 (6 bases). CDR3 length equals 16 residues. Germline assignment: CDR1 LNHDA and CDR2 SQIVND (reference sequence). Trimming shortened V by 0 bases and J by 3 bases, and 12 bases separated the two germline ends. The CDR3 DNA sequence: TGTGCCAGTAGTATAGAGGCCCAGGGGAACTACAATGAGCAGTTCTTC. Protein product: CASSIEAQGNYNEQFF.

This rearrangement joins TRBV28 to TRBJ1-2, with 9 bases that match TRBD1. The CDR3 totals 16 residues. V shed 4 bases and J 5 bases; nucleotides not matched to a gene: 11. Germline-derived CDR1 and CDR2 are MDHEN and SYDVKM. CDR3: CASSSAPGTGRYGYTF. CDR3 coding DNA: TGTGCCAGCAGTTCGGCCCCCGGGACAGGGAGGTATGGCTACACCTTC.

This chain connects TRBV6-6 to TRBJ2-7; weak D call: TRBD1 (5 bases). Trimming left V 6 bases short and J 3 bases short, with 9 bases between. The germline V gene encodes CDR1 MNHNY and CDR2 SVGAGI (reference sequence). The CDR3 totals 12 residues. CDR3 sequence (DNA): TGTGCCAGCAGCAAGACAGACTACGAGCAGTACTTC. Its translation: CASSKTDYEQYF.

The CDR3 reads CASSPKFKVGETQYF. The CDR3 nucleotides read TGTGCCAGCAGCCCCAAGTTTAAAGTCGGGGAGACCCAGTACTTC. The V gene is TRBV7-2, the J gene TRBJ2-5; unclear D gene. Deletions cut 5 bases from V and 5 bases from J, with 18 bases between. Looked up from germline, CDR1 is SGHTA and CDR2 is FQGNSA. This CDR3 is 15 amino acids long.

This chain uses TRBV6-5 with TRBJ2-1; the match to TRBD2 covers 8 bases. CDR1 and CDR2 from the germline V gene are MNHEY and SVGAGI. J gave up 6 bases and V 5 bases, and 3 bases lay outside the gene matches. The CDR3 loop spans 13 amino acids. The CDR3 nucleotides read TGTGCCAGCAGTCGGGGGGGCCTCAATGAGCAGTTCTTC. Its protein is CASSRGGLNEQFF.

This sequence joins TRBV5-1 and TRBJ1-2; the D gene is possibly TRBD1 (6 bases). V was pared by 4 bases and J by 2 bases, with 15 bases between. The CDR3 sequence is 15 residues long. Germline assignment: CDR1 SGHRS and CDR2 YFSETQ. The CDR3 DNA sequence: TGCGCCAGCAGCCTCACCGGACAGCAAAACTATGGCTACACCTTC. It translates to CASSLTGQQNYGYTF.

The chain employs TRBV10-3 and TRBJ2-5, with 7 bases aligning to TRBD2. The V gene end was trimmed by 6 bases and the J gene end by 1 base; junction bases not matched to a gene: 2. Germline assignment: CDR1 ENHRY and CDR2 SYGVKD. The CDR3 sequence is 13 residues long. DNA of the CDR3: TGTGCCATCAGGCTAGCGGCCCAAGAGACCCAGTACTTC. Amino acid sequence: CAIRLAAQETQYF.

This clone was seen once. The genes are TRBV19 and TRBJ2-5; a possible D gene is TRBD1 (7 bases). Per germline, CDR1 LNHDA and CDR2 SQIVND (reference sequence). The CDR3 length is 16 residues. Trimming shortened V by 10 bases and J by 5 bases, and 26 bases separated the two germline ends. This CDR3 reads CATRAEGASKAETQYF. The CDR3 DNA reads TGTGCCACCCGGGCGGAGGGGGCTAGTAAAGCTGAGACCCAGTACTTC.

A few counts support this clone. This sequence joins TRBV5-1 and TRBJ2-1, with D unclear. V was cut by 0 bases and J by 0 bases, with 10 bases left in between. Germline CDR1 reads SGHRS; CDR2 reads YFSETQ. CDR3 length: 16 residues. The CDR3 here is CASSLVTLSSYNEQFF. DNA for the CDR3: TGCGCCAGCAGCTTGGTGACATTGAGCTCCTACAATGAGCAGTTCTTC.

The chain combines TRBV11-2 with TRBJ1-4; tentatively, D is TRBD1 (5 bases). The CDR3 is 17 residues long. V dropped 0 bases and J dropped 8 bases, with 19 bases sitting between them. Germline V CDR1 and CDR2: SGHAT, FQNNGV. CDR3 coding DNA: TGTGCCAGCAGCTTAGAGGGGCGGGGTGGGCGGCAAGAAAAACTGTTTTTT. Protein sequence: CASSLEGRGGRQEKLFF. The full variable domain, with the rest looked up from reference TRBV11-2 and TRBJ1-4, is EAGVAQSPRYKIIEKRQSVAFWCNPISGHATLYWYQQILGQGPKLLIQFQNNGVVDDSQLPKDRFSAERLKGVDSTLKIQPAKLEDSAVYLCASSLEGRGGRQEKLFFGSGTQLSVL.

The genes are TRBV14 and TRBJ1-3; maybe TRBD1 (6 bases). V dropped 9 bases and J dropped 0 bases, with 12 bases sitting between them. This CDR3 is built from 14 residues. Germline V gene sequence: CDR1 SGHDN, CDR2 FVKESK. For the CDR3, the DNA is TGTGCCAGTGCCTGGGGGCACTCTGGAAACACCATATATTTT. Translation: CASAWGHSGNTIYF.

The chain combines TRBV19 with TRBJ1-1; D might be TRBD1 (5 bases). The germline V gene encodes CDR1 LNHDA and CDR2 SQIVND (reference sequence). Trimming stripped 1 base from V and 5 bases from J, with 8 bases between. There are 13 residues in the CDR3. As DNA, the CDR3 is TGTGCCAGTAGTATAGTGGGGGGGACTGAAGCTTTCTTT. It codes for CASSIVGGTEAFF.

CDR3 amino acids: CAWSRGLLSSGNTIYF. Here the CDR3 DNA reads TGTGCCTGGAGTCGCGGACTGCTGAGCTCTGGAAACACCATATATTTT. The V gene is TRBV30, the J gene TRBJ1-3, with D uncertain. CDR3 length equals 16 residues. Germline V gene sequence: CDR1 GTSNPN, CDR2 SVGIG (reference sequence). The V and J ends lost 2 bases and 0 bases respectively, with 14 bases between them.

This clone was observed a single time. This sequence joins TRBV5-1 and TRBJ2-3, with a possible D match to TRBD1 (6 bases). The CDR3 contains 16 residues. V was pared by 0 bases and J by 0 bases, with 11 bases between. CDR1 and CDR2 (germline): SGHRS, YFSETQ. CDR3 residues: CASSLVPGQSTDTQYF. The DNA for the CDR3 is TGCGCCAGCAGCTTGGTCCCCGGACAGAGCACAGATACGCAGTATTTT.

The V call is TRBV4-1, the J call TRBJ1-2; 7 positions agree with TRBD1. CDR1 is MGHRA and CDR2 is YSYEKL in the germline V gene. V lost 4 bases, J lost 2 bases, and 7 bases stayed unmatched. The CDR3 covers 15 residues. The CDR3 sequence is CASSLLTGDNYGYTF. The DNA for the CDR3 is TGCGCCAGCAGCCTCCTTACAGGGGACAACTATGGCTACACCTTC.

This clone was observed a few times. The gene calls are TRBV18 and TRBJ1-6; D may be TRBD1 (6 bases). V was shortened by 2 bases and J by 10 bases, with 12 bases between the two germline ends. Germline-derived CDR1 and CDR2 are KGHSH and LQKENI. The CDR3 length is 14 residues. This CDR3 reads CASSPSGGWSPLHF. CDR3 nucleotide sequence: TGTGCCAGCTCACCATCGGGGGGCTGGTCACCCCTCCACTTT.

DNA of the CDR3: TGTGCCAGCAGGAGGGTAGCCGAATCTCTGCCCCAGCATTTT. It is translated as CASRRVAESLPQHF. This chain joins TRBV2 and TRBJ1-5; no reliable D call. CDR1 and CDR2 (germline): SNHLY, FYNNEI. This CDR3 has 14 amino acids. V lost 6 bases to trimming and J lost 9 bases, with 18 bases between them.

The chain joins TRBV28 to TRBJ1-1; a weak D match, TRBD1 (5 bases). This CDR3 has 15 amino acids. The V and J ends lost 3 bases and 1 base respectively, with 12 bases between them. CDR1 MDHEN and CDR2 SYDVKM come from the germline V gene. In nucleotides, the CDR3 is TGTGCCAGCAGTTTTCTGGGACTCTCGAACACTGAAGCTTTCTTT. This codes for CASSFLGLSNTEAFF.

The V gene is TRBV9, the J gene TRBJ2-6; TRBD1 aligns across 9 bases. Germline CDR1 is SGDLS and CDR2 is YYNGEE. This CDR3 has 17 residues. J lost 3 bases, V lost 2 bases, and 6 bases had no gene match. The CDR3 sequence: CASSVYGTGNGANVLTF. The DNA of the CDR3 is TGTGCCAGCAGCGTCTACGGGACAGGGAATGGGGCCAACGTCCTGACTTTC.

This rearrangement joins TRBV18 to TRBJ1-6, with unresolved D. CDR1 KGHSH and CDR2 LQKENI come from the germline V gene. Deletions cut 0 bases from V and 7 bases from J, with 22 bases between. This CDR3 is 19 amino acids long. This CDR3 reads CASSPPNPVPIDINSPLHF. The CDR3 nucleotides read TGTGCCAGCTCACCACCCAATCCGGTTCCCATCGATATCAATTCACCCCTCCACTTT.

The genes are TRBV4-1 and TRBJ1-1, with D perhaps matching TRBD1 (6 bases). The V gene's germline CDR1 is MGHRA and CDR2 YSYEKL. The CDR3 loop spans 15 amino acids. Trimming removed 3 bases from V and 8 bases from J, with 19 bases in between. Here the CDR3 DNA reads TGCGCCAGCAGCCACACACCCACAGGGCGAAACGAAGCTTTCTTT. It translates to CASSHTPTGRNEAFF.

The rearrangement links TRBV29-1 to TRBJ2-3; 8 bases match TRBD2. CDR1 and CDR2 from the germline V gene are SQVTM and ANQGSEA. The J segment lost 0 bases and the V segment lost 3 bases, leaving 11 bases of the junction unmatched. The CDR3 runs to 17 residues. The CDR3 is CSVDAVTSAPSTDTQYF. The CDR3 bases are TGCAGCGTTGATGCCGTGACTAGCGCGCCTAGCACAGATACGCAGTATTTT.

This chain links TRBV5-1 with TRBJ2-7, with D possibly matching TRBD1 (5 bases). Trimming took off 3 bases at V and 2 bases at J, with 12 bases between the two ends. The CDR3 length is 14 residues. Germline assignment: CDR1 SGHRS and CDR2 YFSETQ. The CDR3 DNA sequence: TGCGCCAGCAGCTCCGGACACCGACCCTACGAGCAGTACTTC. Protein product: CASSSGHRPYEQYF. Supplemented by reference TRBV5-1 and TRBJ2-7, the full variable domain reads KAGVTQTPRYLIKTRGQQVTLSCSPISGHRSVSWYQQTPGQGLQFLFEYFSETQRNKGNFPGRFSGRQFSNSRSEMNVSTLELGDSALYLCASSSGHRPYEQYFGPGTRLTVT.

The CDR3 is CAWSAGQGAWIDTQYF. The CDR3, as DNA: TGTGCCTGGAGTGCCGGACAGGGGGCATGGATAGATACGCAGTATTTT. This chain links TRBV30 with TRBJ2-3; 11 nucleotides match TRBD1. CDR1 is GTSNPN, CDR2 SVGIG, per germline (reference sequence). V lost 1 base to trimming and J lost 5 bases; unmatched junction nucleotides: 8. CDR3 length equals 16 residues.

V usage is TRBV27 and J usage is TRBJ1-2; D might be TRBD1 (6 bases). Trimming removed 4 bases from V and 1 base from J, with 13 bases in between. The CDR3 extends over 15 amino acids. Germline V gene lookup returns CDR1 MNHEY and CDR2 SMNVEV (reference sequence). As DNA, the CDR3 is TGTGCCAGCAGTTCCAAGGGACATCTTAACTATGGCTACACCTTC. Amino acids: CASSSKGHLNYGYTF.

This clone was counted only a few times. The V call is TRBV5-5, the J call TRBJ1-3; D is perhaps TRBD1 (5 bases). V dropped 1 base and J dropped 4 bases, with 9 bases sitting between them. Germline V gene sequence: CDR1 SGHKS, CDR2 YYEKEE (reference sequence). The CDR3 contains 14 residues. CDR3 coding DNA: TGTGCCAGCAGCTTGCAGGGTGGGGGAAACACCATATATTTT. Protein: CASSLQGGGNTIYF.

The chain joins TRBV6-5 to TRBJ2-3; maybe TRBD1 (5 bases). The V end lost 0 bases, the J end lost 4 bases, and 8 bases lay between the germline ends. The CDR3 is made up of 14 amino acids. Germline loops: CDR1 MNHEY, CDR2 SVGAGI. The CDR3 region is CASSYSRAADTQYF. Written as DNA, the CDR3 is TGTGCCAGCAGTTACTCCAGGGCCGCAGATACGCAGTATTTT.